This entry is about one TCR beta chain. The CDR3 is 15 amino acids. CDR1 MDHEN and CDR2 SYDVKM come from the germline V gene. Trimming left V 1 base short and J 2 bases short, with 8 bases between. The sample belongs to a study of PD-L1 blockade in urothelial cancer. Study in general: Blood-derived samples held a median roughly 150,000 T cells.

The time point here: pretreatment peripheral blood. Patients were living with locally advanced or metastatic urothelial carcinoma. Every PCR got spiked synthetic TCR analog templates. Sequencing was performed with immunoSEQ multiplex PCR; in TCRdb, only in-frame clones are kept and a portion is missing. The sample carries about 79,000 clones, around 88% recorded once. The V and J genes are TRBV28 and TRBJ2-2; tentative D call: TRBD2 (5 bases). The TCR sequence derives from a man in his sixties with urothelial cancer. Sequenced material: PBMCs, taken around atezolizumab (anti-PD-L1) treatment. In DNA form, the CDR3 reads TGTGCCAGCAGTTTATTTACTAGTAACACCGGGGAGCTGTTTTTT. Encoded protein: CASSLFTSNTGELFF.